This TCR beta chain came from a study of T cell changes during pregnancy in multiple sclerosis (dated by TCRdb to about 2019). Concerning the study at large: The study examined how the T cell repertoire changed over the course of pregnancy in women with multiple sclerosis.

The library was produced with the immunoSEQ multiplex PCR assay. TCRdb took this table from immuneACCESS and kept in-frame rearrangements with V and J called. Such tables lack part of the clones; where checked against another copy, unresolved V genes explain under half of the gap, and the rest is unexplained. The sample table lists around 100,000 clones, 90% of them with a count of one. The ten largest make up around 0.8% of the sample. On this clone: Its recognized antigen is unknown. One base away there is no much larger clone; base qualities are not given.

The receptor was isolated from a female donor in good health, enrolled as a control in a pregnancy study. The specimen comprised peripheral blood, sampled in the second trimester of pregnancy.

For the CDR3, the sequence is CASSRQGLSNQPQHF. In nucleotide form, the sequence is TGTGCCAGCAGCCGACAGGGATTGAGCAATCAGCCCCAGCATTTT. Recombination joined TRBV6-5 with TRBJ1-5, with 7 junctional bases fitting TRBD1. The CDR3 spans 15 residues, from the cysteine through the phenylalanine. Only the CDR3 DNA stays, 45 bases, in frame from base 1. After removal of 6 bases from V and 1 base from J, the junction retains 6 bases not matched to a gene. CDR1 and CDR2 are read off the germline V gene as MNHEY and SVGAGI.